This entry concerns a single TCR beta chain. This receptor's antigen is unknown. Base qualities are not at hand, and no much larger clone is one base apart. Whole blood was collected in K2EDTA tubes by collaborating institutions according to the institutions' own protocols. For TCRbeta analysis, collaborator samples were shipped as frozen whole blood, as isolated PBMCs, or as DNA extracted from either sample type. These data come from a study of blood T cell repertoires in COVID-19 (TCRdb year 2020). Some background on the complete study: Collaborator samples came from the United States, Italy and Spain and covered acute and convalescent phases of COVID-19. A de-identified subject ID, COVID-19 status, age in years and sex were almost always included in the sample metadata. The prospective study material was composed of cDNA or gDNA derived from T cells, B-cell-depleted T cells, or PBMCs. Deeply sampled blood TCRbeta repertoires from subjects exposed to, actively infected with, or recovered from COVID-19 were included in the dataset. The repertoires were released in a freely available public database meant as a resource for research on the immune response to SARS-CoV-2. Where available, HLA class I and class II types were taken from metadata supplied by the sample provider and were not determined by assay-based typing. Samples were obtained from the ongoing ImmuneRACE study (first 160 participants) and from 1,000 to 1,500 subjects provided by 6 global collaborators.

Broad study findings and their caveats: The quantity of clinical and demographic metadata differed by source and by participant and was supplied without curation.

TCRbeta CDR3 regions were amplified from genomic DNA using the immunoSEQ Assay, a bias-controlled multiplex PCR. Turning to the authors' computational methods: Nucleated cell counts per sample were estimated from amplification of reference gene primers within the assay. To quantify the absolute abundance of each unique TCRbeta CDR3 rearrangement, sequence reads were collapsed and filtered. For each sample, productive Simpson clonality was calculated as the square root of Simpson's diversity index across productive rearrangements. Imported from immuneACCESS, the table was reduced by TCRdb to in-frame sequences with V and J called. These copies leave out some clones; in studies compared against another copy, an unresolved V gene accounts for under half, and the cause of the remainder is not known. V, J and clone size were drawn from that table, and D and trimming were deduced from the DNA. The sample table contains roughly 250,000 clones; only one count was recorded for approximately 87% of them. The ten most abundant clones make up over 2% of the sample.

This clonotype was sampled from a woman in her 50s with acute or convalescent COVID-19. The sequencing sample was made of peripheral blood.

In nucleotide form, the sequence is TGTGCCAGCAGTTTCCCCCGACACAACACTGAAGCTTTCTTT. Translated, this is CASSFPRHNTEAFF. The V gene is TRBV28 and the J gene is TRBJ1-1; the D gene remains uncertain. For CDR1 and CDR2, the germline V gene lists MDHEN and SYDVKM. The CDR3, from cysteine to phenylalanine, totals 14 residues. CDR3 DNA is the only sequence kept; it has 42 bases, read in frame from the first base. The junction shows trimming of 3 bases on V and 2 bases on J, plus 10 bases between the germline ends.